A selection of T cell receptor beta chains follows, all from one sample in a study of T cells in Graves' hyperthyroidism and ophthalmopathy. MiXCR, applied by TCRdb to the multiplex PCR reads, yields one record per CDR3 protein. Here the sample spans about 350,000 distinct CDR3 sequences, over 11% being singletons. Sequencing was performed on blood. All receptors derive from a woman aged 25-40 years with Graves' hyperthyroidism. Both conserved end residues are part of each CDR3. D genes are given only for firm matches. Part of the rows lack a size; the others show once, few, many or a class for expanded clones.

TRBJ1-2	TRBV29-1	TRBD1	NA	TGCAGCGCGACAGGGGAAGACTATGGCTACACCTTC	CSATGEDYGYTF
TRBJ2-5	TRBV11-3	NA	many	TGTGCCAGCAGCTTTGACAGTACCCAAGAGACCCAGTACTTC	CASSFDSTQETQYF
TRBJ1-2	TRBV28	TRBD1	many	TGTGCCAGCATAACAGGGGGCTATGGCTACACCTTC	CASITGGYGYTF
TRBJ2-7	TRBV7-9	TRBD1	NA	TGTGCCAGCAGCCCCGGGACAGGGGACCCCTCCCCCTACGAGCAGTACTTC	CASSPGTGDPSPYEQYF
TRBJ2-7	TRBV29-1	NA	NA	TGCAGCGTTCCAGGGGACACCTACGAGCAGTACTTC	CSVPGDTYEQYF
TRBJ2-3	TRBV5-1	TRBD2	NA	TGCGCCAGCAGCCGGACTAGCGGGAGTTCAGATACGCAGTATTTT	CASSRTSGSSDTQYF
TRBJ1-1	TRBV20-1	NA	NA	TGCAGTGCTAGCTCCCCGAGGGGTGCGAACACTGAAGCTTTCTTT	CSASSPRGANTEAFF
TRBJ1-3	TRBV7-2	NA	few	TGTGCCAGCAGCTTAGACTCAGGCTCGGGAAACACCATATATTTT	CASSLDSGSGNTIYF
TRBJ2-2	TRBV7-2	NA	many	TGTGCCAGCTCGATAAGGATGGCCGGGGAGCTGTTTTTT	CASSIRMAGELFF
TRBJ1-1	TRBV5-8	TRBD1	NA	TGTGCCAGCAGCGCCGGGACAGGGGGCGGCACTGAAGCTTTCTTT	CASSAGTGGGTEAFF
TRBJ2-2	TRBV27	NA	few	TGTGCCAGCAGTTCTCCGTACGGGGAGCTGTTTTTT	CASSSPYGELFF
TRBJ1-2	TRBV2	TRBD1	many	TGTGCCAGCAGGTCAGGGGGCGGTGGCTACACCTTC	CASRSGGGGYTF
TRBJ2-3	TRBV12-3/TRBV12-4	TRBD2	few	TGTGCCAGCAGGCGGTCTTTTGGTAGCGGGGGGACAGATACGCAGTATTTT	CASRRSFGSGGTDTQYF
TRBJ2-7	TRBV28	TRBD1	NA	TGTGCCAGCAGAAGTCCCGGGACAGGGGAGCAGTACTTC	CASRSPGTGEQYF
TRBJ1-1	TRBV28	NA	many	TGTGCCAGCAGGGAAATGACAGGAGGCACTGAAGCTTTCTTT	CASREMTGGTEAFF
TRBJ2-1	TRBV19	NA	NA	TGTGCCAGCGCCACTAGCTACCCTCTCAATGAGCAGTTCTTC	CASATSYPLNEQFF
TRBJ1-3	TRBV6-1	NA	few	TGTGCCAGCCGGGAAAGCTCTGGAAACACCATATATTTT	CASRESSGNTIYF
TRBJ2-1	TRBV20-1	TRBD1	NA	TGCAGTGCTATAGGGGGCGGAGGCTCCTACAATGAGCAGTTCTTC	CSAIGGGGSYNEQFF
TRBJ2-1	TRBV19	TRBD1	NA	TGTGCCAGTAGTGGACCCCCGGGACAGGTAAACAATGAGCAGTTCTTC	CASSGPPGQVNNEQFF
TRBJ1-5	TRBV28	TRBD1	many	TGTGCCAGCAGTTTATTGGGTATGAGGACAGGGGGCGCAAAGCCCCAGCATTTT	CASSLLGMRTGGAKPQHF
TRBJ1-5	TRBV11-2	NA	many	TGTGCCAGCAGCTTAGTGTTGGGTAGTCCCCAGCATTTT	CASSLVLGSPQHF
TRBJ1-1	TRBV27	NA	many	TGTGCCAGCAGTCCGGACATCAGGTATGGCACTGAAGCTTTCTTT	CASSPDIRYGTEAFF
TRBJ1-6	TRBV27	TRBD1	many	TGTGCCAGCAGTCCGGGACAGGGGGGGGGCTCACCCCTCCACTTT	CASSPGQGGGSPLHF
TRBJ1-5	TRBV19	TRBD1	NA	TGTGCCAGTAGTATCTTAGGGCAGGGGGGTCAGCCCCAGCATTTT	CASSILGQGGQPQHF
TRBJ1-2	TRBV20-1	NA	many	TGCAGTGCTAGAGATACGGGGGCTCTTAGCTATGGCTACACCTTC	CSARDTGALSYGYTF
TRBJ2-3	TRBV30	NA	NA	TGTGCCTGGAGATTAGGTTTCGGGACACACGTTGACACAGATACGCAGTATTTT	CAWRLGFGTHVDTDTQYF
TRBJ2-2	TRBV7-9	NA	few	TGTGCCAGCAGCCCCAGGGACACCACCGGGGAGCTGTTTTTT	CASSPRDTTGELFF
TRBJ2-7	TRBV7-9	TRBD2	few	TGTGCCAGCACACGGGAGGGCCTCTCCTACGAGCAGTACTTC	CASTREGLSYEQYF
TRBJ2-7	TRBV5-4	NA	few	TGTGCCAGCAGCCAGCTCGGGGGCAGAGACGAGCAGTACTTC	CASSQLGGRDEQYF
TRBJ2-7	TRBV4-1	NA	NA	TGCGCCAGCAGCCGCTTTTCGGTGCTGATCCCCTACGAGCAGTACTTC	CASSRFSVLIPYEQYF
TRBJ2-1	TRBV29-1	TRBD1	few	TGCAGCGCTGCACCAGCCCAGGGGGTTCGGGGTGAGCAGTTCTTC	CSAAPAQGVRGEQFF
TRBJ2-3	TRBV28	NA	many	TGTGCCAGCAGTTTGCCTAGCAGCTTGACAGATACGCAGTATTTT	CASSLPSSLTDTQYF
TRBJ2-3	TRBV7-9	NA	NA	TGTGCCAGCGACCCCGTAATCACAGATACGCAGTATTTT	CASDPVITDTQYF
TRBJ1-5	TRBV6-1	NA	few	TGTGCCAGCAGTGAAGCTACCACCCCAAATCAGCCCCAGCATTTT	CASSEATTPNQPQHF
TRBJ2-7	TRBV6-1	NA	many	TGTGCCAGCAGTGTATTCGGGACTCCTTCCTACGAGCAGTACTTC	CASSVFGTPSYEQYF
TRBJ2-5	TRBV12-3/TRBV12-4	TRBD1	few	TGTGCCAGCAGTAGAAACAGGGGGCTGGTAGAGACCCAGTACTTC	CASSRNRGLVETQYF
TRBJ2-4	TRBV12-3/TRBV12-4	NA	NA	TGTGCCAGCAGTTCCCCCATGGACGCCGGTAAAAACATTCAGTACTTC	CASSSPMDAGKNIQYF
TRBJ2-1	TRBV27	TRBD1	many	TGTGCCAGCCAACCGGGACAGGGCCCCAATGAGCAGTTCTTC	CASQPGQGPNEQFF
TRBJ1-2	TRBV14	NA	few	TGTGCCAGCAGCTTGAGGCTCTTCAACTATGGCTACACCTTC	CASSLRLFNYGYTF
TRBJ2-1	TRBV2	TRBD2	few	TGTGCCAGCAGTGAAGAGTCTAGCGGTACGTTCTTC	CASSEESSGTFF
TRBJ2-1	TRBV20-1	TRBD2	NA	TGCAGTGCCCCTAGCGGGAGGGCCTTCAATGAGCAGTTCTTC	CSAPSGRAFNEQFF
TRBJ1-3	TRBV2	NA	NA	TGTGCCAGCGGGGTTAGCTCTGGAAAGACCATATATTTT	CASGVSSGKTIYF
TRBJ2-7	TRBV29-1	TRBD1	NA	TGCAGCGTTGAAGATGCGGGACAGGGAGCCGAGCAGTACTTC	CSVEDAGQGAEQYF
TRBJ1-4	TRBV4-3	NA	few	TGCGCCAGCAGCCAACGCAGCACCTTTAATGAAAAACTGTTTTTT	CASSQRSTFNEKLFF
TRBJ2-3	TRBV24-1	NA	NA	TGTGCCACCAGTGATTTGGGTCTAGGCACGGATACGCAGTATTTT	CATSDLGLGTDTQYF
TRBJ2-5	TRBV11-2	NA	NA	TGTGCCAGCAGCTTCACGGGGGATCCCAGTGTGGGCCAGTACTTC	CASSFTGDPSVGQYF
TRBJ2-1	TRBV9	NA	NA	TGTGCCAGCAGCGTAGTGGGTCACAATGAGCAGTTCTTC	CASSVVGHNEQFF
TRBJ2-3	TRBV12-3/TRBV12-4	NA	many	TGTGCCAGCAGTGGGGGGCAGGGTGGGACAGATACGCAGTATTTT	CASSGGQGGTDTQYF
TRBJ2-7	TRBV11-2	NA	many	TGTGCCAGCAGCCCCCTTGGGGGAGGCACCTACGAGCAGTACTTC	CASSPLGGGTYEQYF
TRBJ2-7	TRBV5-1	TRBD1	many	TGCGCCAGCAGCCCCCGCAGGGGGTACGAGCAGTACTTC	CASSPRRGYEQYF
TRBJ2-2	TRBV28	TRBD2	many	TGTGCCAGCAGGCCAAAGCGGGAGGCCCCCGGGGAGCTGTTTTTT	CASRPKREAPGELFF